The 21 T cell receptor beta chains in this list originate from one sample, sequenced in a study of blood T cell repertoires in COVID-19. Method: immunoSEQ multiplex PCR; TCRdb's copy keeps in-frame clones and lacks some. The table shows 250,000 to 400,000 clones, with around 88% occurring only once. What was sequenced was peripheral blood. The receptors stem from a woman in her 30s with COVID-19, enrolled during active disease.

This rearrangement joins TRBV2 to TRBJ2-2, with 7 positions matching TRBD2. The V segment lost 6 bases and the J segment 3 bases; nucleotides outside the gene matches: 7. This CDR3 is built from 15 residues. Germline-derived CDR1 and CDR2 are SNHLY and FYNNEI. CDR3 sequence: CASRVAGVDTGELFF. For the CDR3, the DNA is TGTGCCAGCAGGGTCGCGGGGGTCGACACCGGGGAGCTGTTTTTT.

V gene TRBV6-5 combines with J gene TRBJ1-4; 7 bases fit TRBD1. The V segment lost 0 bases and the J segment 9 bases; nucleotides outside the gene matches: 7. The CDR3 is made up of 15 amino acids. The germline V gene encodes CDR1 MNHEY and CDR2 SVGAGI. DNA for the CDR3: TGTGCCAGCAGTTACTCGAGACAGGGTGGAAAAAAACTGTTTTTT. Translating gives CASSYSRQGGKKLFF.

In DNA, the CDR3 is TGCGCCAGCAGCTTGAACATGGCAGATACGCAGTATTTT. Translation gives CASSLNMADTQYF. The chain combines TRBV5-1 with TRBJ2-3; D is undetermined. Per the germline V gene, CDR1 is SGHRS and CDR2 is YFSETQ. The CDR3 has 13 residues. V was clipped by 1 base and J by 4 bases, with 7 bases between them.

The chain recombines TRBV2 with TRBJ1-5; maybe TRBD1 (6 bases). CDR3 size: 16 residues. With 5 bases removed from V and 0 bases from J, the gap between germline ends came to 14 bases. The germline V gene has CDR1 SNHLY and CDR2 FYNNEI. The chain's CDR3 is CASSTGTPYSNQPQHF. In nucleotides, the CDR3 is TGTGCCAGCAGTACCGGGACACCCTATAGCAATCAGCCCCAGCATTTT.

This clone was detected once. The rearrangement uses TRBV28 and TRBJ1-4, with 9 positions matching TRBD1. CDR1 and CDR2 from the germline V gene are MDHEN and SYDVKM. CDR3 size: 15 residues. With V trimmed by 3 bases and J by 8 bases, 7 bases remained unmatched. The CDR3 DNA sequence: TGTGCCAGCAGTTTCCGGACAGGGGTTGGCGAAAAACTGTTTTTT. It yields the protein CASSFRTGVGEKLFF.

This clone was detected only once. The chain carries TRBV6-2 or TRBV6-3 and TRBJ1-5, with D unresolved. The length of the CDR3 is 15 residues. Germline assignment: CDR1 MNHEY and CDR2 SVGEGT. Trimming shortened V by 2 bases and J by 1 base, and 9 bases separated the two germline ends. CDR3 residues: CASSYLRQSNQPQHF. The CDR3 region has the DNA TGTGCCAGCAGTTACCTGAGGCAGAGCAATCAGCCCCAGCATTTT.

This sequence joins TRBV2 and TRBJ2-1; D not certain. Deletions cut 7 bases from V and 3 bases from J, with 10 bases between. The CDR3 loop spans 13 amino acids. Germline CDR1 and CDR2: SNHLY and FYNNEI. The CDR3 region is CASKFPLYNEQFF. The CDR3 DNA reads TGTGCCAGCAAATTTCCTCTCTACAATGAGCAGTTCTTC.

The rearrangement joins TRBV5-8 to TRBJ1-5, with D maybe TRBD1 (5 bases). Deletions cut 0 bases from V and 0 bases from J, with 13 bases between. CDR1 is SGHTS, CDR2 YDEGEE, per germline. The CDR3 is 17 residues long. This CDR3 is CASSLAIDSYSNQPQHF. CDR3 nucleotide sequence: TGTGCCAGCAGCTTGGCCATCGACAGCTATAGCAATCAGCCCCAGCATTTT.

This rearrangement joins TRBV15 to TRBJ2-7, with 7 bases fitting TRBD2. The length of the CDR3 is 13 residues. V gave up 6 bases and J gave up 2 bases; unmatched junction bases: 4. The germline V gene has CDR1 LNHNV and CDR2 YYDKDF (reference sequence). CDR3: CATRLLATYEQYF. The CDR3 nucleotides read TGTGCCACCAGGTTACTAGCGACCTACGAGCAGTACTTC.

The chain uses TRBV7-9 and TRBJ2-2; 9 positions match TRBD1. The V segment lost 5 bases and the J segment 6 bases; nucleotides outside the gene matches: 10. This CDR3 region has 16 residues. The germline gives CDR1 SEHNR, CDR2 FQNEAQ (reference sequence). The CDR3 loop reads CASSHGGQGISGELFF. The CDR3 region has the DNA TGTGCCAGCAGCCACGGGGGACAGGGCATATCCGGGGAGCTGTTTTTT.

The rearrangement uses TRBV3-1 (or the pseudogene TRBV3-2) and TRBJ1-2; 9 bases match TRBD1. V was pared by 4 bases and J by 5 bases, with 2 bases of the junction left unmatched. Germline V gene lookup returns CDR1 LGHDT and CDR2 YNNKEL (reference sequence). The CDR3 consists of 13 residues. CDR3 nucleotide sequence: TGTGCCAGCAGCCTGGGGACAGGGTATGGCTACACCTTC. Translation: CASSLGTGYGYTF.

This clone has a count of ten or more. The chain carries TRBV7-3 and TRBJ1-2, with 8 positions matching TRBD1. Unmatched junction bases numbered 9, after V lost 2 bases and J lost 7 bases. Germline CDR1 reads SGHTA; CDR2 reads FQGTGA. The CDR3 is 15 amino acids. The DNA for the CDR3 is TGTGCCAGCAGCTTATCCGTCAGGGGGCGGCGTGGCTACACCTTC. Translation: CASSLSVRGRRGYTF.

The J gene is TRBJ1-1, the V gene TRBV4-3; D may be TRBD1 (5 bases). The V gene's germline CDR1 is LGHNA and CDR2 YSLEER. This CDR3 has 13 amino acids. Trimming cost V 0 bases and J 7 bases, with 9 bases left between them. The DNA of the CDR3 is TGCGCCAGCAGCCAAGATTGGCAGGGTGAAGCTTTCTTT. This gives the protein CASSQDWQGEAFF.

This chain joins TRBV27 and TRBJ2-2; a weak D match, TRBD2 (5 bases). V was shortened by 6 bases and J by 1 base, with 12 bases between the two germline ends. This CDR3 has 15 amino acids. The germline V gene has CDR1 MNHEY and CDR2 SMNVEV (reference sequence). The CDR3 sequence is CASRRGSLNTGELFF. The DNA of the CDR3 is TGTGCCAGCAGACGGGGATCATTGAACACCGGGGAGCTGTTTTTT.

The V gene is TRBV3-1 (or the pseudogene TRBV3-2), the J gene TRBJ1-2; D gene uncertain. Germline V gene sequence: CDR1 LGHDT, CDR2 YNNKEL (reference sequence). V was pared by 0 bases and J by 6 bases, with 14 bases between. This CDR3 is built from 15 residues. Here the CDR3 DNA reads TGTGCCAGCAGCCAAGATCCCGGGAAAAGAGATGGCTACACCTTC. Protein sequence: CASSQDPGKRDGYTF.

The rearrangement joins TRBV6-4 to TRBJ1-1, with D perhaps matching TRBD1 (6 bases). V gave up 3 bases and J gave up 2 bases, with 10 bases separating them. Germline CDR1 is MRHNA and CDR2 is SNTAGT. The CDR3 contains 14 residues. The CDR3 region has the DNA TGTGCCAGCAGTGAAGAGGGGGATAACACTGAAGCTTTCTTT. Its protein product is CASSEEGDNTEAFF.

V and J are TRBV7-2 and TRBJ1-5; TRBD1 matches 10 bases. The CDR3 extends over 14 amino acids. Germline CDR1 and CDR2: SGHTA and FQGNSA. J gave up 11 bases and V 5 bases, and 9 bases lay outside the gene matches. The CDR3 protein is CASSPRQGARAQHF. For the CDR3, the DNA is TGTGCCAGCAGCCCTAGACAGGGGGCTAGGGCCCAGCATTTT.

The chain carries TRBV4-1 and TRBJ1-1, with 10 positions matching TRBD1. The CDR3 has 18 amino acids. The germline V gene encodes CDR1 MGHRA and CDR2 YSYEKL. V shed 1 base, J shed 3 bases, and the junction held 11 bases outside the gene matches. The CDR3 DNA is TGCGCCAGCAGCCAAGTGGACCGGACAGGGGGGATGGACACTGAAGCTTTCTTT. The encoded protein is CASSQVDRTGGMDTEAFF.

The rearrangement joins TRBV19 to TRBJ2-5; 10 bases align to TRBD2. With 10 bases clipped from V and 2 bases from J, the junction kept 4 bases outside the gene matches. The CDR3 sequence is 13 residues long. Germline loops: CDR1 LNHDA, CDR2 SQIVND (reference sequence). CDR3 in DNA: TGTGCCACCAGGACTAGCGGTCAAGAGACCCAGTACTTC. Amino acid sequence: CATRTSGQETQYF.

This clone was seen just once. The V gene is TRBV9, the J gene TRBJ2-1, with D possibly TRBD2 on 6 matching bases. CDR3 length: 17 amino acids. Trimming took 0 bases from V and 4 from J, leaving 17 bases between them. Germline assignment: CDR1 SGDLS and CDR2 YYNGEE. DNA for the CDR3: TGTGCCAGCAGCGTAGCCCCGGAGGGGCCGATATACAATGAGCAGTTCTTC. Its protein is CASSVAPEGPIYNEQFF.

The CDR3 reads CASSSLDTQYF. In DNA, the CDR3 is TGCGCCAGCAGCTCTTTAGATACGCAGTATTTT. The rearrangement joins TRBV5-1 to TRBJ2-3; D unclear. Germline V gene sequence: CDR1 SGHRS, CDR2 YFSETQ. CDR3 size: 11 residues. The germline V and J ends were trimmed by 3 bases and 5 bases, with 4 bases remaining between them.